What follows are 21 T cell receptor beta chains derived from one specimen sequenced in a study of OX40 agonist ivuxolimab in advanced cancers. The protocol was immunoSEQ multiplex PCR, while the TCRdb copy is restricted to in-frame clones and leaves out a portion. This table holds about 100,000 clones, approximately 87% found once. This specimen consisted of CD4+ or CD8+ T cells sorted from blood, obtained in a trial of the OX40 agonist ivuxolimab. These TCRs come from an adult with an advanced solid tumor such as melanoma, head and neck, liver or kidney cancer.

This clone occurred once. The CDR3 DNA reads TGTGCCAGCAGCGAAACAGGGCTGGGAGGACAAGAGACCCAGTACTTC. Its protein is CASSETGLGGQETQYF. V and J are TRBV5-4 and TRBJ2-5; D may be TRBD1 or TRBD2 (6 bases each). The CDR3 totals 16 residues. Between the trimmed V and J ends, which lost 4 bases and 2 bases, there was a span of 18 bases. Germline V gives CDR1 SGHNT, CDR2 YYREEE (reference sequence).

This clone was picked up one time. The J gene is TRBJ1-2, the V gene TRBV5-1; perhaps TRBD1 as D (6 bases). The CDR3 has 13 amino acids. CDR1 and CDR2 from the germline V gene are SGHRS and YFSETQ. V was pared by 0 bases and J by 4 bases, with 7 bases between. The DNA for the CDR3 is TGCGCCAGCAGCTTGGAGGGGGTCTATGGCTACACCTTC. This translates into CASSLEGVYGYTF.

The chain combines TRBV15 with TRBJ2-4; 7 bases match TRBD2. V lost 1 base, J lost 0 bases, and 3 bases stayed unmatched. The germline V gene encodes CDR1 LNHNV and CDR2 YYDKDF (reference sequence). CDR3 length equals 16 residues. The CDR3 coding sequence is TGTGCCACCAGCAGAGGCAGCGGGGTAGCCAAAAACATTCAGTACTTC. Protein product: CATSRGSGVAKNIQYF.

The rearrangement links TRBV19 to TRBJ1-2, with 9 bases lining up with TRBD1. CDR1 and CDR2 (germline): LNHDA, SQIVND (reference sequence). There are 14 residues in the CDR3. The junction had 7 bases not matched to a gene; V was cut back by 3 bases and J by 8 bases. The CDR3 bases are TGTGCCAGTAGTATTGGGGACAGGGTTTCCGGCTACACCTTC. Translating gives CASSIGDRVSGYTF.

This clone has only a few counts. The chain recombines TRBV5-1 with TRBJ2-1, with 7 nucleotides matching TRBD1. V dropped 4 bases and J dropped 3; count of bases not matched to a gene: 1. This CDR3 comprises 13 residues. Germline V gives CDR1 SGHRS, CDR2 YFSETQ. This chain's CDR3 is CASSRDSYNEQFF. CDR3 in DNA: TGCGCCAGCAGCCGGGACAGCTACAATGAGCAGTTCTTC.

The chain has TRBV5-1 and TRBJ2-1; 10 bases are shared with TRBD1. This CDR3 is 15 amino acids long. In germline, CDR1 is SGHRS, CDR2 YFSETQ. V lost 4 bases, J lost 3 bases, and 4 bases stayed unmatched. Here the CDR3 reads CASSRGTGVYNEQFF. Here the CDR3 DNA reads TGCGCCAGCAGCAGGGGGACAGGGGTCTACAATGAGCAGTTCTTC. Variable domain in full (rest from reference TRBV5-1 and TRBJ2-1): KAGVTQTPRYLIKTRGQQVTLSCSPISGHRSVSWYQQTPGQGLQFLFEYFSETQRNKGNFPGRFSGRQFSNSRSEMNVSTLELGDSALYLCASSRGTGVYNEQFFGPGTRLTVL.

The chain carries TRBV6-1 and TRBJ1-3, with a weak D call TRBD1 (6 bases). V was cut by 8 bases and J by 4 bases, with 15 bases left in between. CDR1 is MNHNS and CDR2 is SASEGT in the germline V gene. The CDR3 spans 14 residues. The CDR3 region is CASGEGGGGNTIYF. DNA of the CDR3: TGTGCCAGCGGGGAAGGGGGAGGAGGAAACACCATATATTTT.

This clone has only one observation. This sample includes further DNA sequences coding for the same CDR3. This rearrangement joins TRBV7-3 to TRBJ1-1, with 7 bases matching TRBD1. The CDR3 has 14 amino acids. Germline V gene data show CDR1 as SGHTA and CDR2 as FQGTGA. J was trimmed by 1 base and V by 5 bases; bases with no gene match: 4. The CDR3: CASSPRTGNTEAFF. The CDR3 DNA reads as TGTGCCAGCAGCCCGCGGACAGGGAACACTGAAGCTTTCTTT.

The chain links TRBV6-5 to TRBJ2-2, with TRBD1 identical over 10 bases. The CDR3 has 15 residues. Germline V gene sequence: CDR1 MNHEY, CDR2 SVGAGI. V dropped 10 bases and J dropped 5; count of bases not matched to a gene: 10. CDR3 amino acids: CATSRDRGMTGELFF. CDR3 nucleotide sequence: TGTGCCACCTCCAGGGACAGGGGAATGACCGGGGAGCTGTTTTTT.

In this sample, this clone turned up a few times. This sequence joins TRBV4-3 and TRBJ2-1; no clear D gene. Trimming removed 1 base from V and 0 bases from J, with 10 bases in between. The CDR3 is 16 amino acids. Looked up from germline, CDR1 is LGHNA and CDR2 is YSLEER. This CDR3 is CASSQGGDPSYNEQFF. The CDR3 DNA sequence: TGCGCCAGCAGCCAAGGTGGAGACCCCTCCTACAATGAGCAGTTCTTC.

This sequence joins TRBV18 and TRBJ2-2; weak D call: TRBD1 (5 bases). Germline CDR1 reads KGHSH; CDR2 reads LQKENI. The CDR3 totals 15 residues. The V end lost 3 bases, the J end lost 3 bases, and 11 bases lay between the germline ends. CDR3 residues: CASSPTRVDTGELFF. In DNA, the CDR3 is TGTGCCAGCTCACCCACCAGGGTGGACACCGGGGAGCTGTTTTTT.

The CDR3 sequence: CATSRDPRDTGMNTEAFF. DNA of the CDR3: TGTGCCACCAGCAGAGACCCCCGGGACACGGGCATGAACACTGAAGCTTTCTTT. V usage is TRBV15 and J usage is TRBJ1-1; possibly TRBD1 for D (6 bases). Germline values: CDR1 LNHNV, CDR2 YYDKDF (reference sequence). V lost 0 bases and J 0 bases, leaving 17 bases between the germline ends. The CDR3 is 18 amino acids.

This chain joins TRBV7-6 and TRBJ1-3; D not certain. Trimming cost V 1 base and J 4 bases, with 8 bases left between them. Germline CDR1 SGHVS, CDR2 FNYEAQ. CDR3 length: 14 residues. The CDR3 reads CASSLGGRGNTIYF. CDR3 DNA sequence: TGTGCCAGCAGCTTAGGAGGGAGGGGAAACACCATATATTTT. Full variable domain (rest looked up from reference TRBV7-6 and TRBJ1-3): GAGVSQSPRYKVTKRGQDVALRCDPISGHVSLYWYRQALGQGPEFLTYFNYEAQQDKSGLPNDRFSAERPEGSISTLTIQRTEQRDSAMYRCASSLGGRGNTIYFGEGSWLTVV.

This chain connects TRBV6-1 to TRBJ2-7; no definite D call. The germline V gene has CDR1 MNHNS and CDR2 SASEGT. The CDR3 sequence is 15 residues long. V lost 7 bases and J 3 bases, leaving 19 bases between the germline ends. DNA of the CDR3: TGTGCCAGCACTCCACCGGGTGAGCCCCACTACGAGCAGTACTTC. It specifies CASTPPGEPHYEQYF.

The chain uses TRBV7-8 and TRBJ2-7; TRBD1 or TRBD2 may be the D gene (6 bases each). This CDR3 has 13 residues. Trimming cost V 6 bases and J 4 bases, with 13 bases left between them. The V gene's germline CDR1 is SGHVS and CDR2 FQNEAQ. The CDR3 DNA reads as TGTGCCAGCAGTTCGGGGGCCGGGTACGAGCAGTACTTC. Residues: CASSSGAGYEQYF. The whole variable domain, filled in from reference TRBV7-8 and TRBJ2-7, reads GAGVSQSPRYKVAKRGQDVALRCDPISGHVSLFWYQQALGQGPEFLTYFQNEAQLDKSGLPSDRFFAERPEGSVSTLKIQRTQQEDSAVYLCASSSGAGYEQYFGPGTRLTVT.

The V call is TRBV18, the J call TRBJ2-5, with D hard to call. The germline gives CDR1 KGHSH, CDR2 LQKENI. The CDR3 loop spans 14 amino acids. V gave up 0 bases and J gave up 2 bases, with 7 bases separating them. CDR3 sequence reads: CASSPPGSQETQYF. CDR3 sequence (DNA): TGTGCCAGCTCACCACCGGGCAGTCAAGAGACCCAGTACTTC.

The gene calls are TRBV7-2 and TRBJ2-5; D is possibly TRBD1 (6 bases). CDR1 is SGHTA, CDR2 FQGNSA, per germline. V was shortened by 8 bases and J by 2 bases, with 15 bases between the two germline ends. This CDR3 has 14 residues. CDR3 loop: CASHLGAVQETQYF. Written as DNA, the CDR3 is TGTGCCAGCCACTTGGGGGCAGTACAAGAGACCCAGTACTTC.

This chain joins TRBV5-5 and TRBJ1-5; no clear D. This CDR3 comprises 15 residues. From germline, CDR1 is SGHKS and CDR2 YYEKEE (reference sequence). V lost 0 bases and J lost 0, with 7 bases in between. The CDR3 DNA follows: TGTGCCAGCAGCTTGGGGCAGAGTAGCAATCAGCCCCAGCATTTT. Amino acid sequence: CASSLGQSSNQPQHF. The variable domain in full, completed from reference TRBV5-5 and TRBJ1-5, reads DAGVTQSPTHLIKTRGQQVTLRCSPISGHKSVSWYQQVLGQGPQFIFQYYEKEERGRGNFPDRFSARQFPNYSSELNVNALLLGDSALYLCASSLGQSSNQPQHFGDGTRLSIL.

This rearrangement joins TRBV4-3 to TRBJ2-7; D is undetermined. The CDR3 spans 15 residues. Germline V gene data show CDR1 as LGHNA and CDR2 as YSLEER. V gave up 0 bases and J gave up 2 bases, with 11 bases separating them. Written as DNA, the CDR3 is TGCGCCAGCAGCCAAGATCAAGCGAGAGCCTACGAGCAGTACTTC. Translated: CASSQDQARAYEQYF.

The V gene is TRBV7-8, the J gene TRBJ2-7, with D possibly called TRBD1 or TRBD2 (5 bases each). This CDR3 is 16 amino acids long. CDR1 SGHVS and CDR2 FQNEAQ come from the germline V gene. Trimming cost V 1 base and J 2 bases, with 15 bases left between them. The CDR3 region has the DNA TGTGCCAGCAGCTTAGGGACGGGACGTACAACCTACGAGCAGTACTTC. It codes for CASSLGTGRTTYEQYF.

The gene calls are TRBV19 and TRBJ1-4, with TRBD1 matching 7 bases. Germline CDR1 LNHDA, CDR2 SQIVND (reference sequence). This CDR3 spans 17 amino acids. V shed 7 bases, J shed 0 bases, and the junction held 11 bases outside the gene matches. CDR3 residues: CASNPTRQGATNEKLFF. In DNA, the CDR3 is TGTGCCAGTAACCCAACCCGGCAGGGGGCAACTAATGAAAAACTGTTTTTT.